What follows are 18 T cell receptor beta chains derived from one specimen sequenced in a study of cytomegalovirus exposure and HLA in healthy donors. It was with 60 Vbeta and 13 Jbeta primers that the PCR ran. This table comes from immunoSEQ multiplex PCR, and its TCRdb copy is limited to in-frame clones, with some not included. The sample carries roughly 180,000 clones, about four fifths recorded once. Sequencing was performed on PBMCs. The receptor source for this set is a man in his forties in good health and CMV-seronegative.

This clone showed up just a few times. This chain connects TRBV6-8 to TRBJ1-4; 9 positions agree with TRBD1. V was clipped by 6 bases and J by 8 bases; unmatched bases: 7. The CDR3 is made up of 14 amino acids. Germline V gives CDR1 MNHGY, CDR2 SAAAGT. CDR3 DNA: TGTGCCAGCAGGACGGGACAGGGTGAGGAAAAACTGTTTTTT. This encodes CASRTGQGEEKLFF.

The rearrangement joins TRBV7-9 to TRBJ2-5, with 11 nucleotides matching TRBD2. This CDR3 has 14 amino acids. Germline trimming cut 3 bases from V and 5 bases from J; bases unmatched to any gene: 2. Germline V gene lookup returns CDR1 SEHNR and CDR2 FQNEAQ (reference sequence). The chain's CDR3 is CASSFGTSGETQYF. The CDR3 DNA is TGTGCCAGCAGCTTCGGGACTAGCGGCGAGACCCAGTACTTC.

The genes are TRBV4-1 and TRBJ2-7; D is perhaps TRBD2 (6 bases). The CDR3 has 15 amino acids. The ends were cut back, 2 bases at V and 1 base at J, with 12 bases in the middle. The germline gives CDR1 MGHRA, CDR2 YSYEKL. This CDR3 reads CASSQSRGKSYEQYF. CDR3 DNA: TGCGCCAGCAGCCAAAGTCGGGGGAAGTCCTACGAGCAGTACTTC.

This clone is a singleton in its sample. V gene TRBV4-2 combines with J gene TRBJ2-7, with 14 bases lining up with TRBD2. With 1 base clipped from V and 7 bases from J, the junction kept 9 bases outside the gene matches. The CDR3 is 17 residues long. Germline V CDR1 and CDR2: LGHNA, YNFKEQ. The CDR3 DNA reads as TGTGCCAGCAGCCAAGGGAGTCGGACTAGCGGGAGGTGGGAGCAGTACTTC. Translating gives CASSQGSRTSGRWEQYF.

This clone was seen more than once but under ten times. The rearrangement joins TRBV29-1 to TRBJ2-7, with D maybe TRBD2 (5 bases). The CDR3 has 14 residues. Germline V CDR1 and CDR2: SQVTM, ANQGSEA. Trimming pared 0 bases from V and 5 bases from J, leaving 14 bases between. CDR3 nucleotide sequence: TGCAGCGTTGAAGAAGGCCTAGCCTACGACGAGCAGTACTTC. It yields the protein CSVEEGLAYDEQYF.

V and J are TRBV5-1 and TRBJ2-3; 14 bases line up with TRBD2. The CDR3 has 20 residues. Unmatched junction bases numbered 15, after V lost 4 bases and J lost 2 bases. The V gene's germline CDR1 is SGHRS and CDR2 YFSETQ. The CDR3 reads CASSPSGLAGALFSTDTQYF. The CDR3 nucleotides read TGCGCCAGCAGCCCCTCGGGACTAGCGGGAGCCCTGTTCTCCACAGATACGCAGTATTTT.

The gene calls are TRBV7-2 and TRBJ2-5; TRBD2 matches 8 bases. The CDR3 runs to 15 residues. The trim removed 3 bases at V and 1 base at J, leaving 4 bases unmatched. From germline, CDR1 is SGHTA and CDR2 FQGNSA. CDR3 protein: CASSFTSGRQETQYF. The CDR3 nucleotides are TGTGCCAGCAGCTTTACTAGCGGCCGCCAAGAGACCCAGTACTTC.

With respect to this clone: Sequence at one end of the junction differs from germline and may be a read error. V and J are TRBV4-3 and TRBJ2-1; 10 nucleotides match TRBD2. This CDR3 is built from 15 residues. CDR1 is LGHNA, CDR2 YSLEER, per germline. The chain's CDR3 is CASTQGLAGDNEQFF. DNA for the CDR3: TGCGCCAGCACCCAAGGGCTAGCGGGGGACAATGAGCAGTTCTTC.

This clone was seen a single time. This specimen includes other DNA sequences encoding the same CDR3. CDR3 bases: TGTGCCAGCAGTGACGGGCGTGGCTACACCTTC. Protein: CASSDGRGYTF. The chain uses TRBV6-4 and TRBJ1-2; D ambiguous. Germline values: CDR1 MRHNA, CDR2 SNTAGT. The CDR3 loop spans 11 amino acids. V was shortened by 2 bases and J by 7 bases, with 5 bases between the two germline ends.

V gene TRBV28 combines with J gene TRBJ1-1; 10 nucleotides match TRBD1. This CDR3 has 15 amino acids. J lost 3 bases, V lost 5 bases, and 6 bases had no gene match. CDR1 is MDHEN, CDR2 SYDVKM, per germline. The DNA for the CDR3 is TGTGCCAGCAGTCCAAGGGGACAGGGGTACACTGAAGCTTTCTTT. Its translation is CASSPRGQGYTEAFF.

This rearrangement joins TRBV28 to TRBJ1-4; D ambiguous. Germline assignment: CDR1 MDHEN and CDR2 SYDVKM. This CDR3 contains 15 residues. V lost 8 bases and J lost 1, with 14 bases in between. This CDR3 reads CASPGKGRTNEKLFF. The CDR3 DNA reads TGTGCCAGCCCGGGGAAGGGAAGAACTAATGAAAAACTGTTTTTT.

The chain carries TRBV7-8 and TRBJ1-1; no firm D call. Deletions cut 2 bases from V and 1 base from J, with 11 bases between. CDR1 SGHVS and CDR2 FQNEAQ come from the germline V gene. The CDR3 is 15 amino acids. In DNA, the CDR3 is TGTGCCAGCAGCTTAATAGCCAACCCGAACACTGAAGCTTTCTTT. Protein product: CASSLIANPNTEAFF.

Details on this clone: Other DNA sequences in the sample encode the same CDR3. CDR3 bases: TGTGCCAGCTCACCCGGGACAGGCTATGGCTACACCTTC. It translates to CASSPGTGYGYTF. This chain connects TRBV18 to TRBJ1-2, with TRBD1 identical over 8 bases. Looked up from germline, CDR1 is KGHSH and CDR2 is LQKENI. The CDR3 contains 13 residues. After removal of 3 bases from V and 4 bases from J, the junction contained 1 base not matched to a gene.

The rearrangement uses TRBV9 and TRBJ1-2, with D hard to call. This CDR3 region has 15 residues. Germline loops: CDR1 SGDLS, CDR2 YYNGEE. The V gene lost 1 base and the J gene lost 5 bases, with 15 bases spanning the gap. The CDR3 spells CASSVMQDSGYGYTF. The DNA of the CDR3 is TGTGCCAGCAGCGTAATGCAGGATTCGGGGTATGGCTACACCTTC.

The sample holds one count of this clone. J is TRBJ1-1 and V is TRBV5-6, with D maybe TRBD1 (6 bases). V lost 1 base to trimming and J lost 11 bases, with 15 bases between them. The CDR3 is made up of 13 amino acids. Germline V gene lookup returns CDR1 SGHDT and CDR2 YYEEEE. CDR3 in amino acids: CASSLFIQGKAFF. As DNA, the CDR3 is TGTGCCAGCAGCTTGTTTATACAGGGTAAGGCTTTCTTT.

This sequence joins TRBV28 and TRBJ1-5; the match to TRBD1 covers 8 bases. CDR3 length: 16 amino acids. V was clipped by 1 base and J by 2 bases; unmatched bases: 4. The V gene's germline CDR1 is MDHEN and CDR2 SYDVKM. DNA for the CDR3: TGTGCCAGCAGTTTATCAGGGGGCTGGGGCAATCAGCCCCAGCATTTT. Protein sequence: CASSLSGGWGNQPQHF.

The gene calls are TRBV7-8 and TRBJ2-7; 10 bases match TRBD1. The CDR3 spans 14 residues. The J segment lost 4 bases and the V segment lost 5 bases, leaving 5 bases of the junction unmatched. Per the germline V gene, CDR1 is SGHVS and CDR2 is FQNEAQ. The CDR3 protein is CASSPRGQGYEQYF. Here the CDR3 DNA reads TGTGCCAGCAGCCCCCGGGGACAGGGGTACGAGCAGTACTTC. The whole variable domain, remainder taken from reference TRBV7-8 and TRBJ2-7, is GAGVSQSPRYKVAKRGQDVALRCDPISGHVSLFWYQQALGQGPEFLTYFQNEAQLDKSGLPSDRFFAERPEGSVSTLKIQRTQQEDSAVYLCASSPRGQGYEQYFGPGTRLTVT.

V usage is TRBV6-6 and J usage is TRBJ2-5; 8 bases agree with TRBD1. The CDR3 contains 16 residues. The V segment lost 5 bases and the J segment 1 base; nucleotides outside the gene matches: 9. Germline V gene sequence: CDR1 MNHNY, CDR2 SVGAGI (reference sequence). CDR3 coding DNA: TGTGCCAGCAGTACCCGACAGGGGACGACCCAAGAGACCCAGTACTTC. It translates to CASSTRQGTTQETQYF.